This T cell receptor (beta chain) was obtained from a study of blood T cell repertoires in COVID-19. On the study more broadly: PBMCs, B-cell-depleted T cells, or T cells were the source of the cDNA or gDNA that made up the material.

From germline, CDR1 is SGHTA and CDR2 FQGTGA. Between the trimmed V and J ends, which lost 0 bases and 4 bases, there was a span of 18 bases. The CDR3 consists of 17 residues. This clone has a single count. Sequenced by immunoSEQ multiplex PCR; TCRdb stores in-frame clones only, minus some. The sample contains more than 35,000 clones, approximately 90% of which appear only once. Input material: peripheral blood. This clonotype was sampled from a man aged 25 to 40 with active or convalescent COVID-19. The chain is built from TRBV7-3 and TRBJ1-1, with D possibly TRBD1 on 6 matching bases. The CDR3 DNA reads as TGTGCCAGCAGCTTAACGGGGCCCACAACAGGGAGCACTGAAGCTTTCTTT. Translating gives CASSLTGPTTGSTEAFF.